The 17 T cell receptor beta chains below were found in one sample sequenced in a study of healthy donors' naive CD4 and CD8 T cells. Starting from around 500 ng of total RNA, TCR libraries were made with linear amplification. TCRdb independently ran MiXCR on the reads; one entry per CDR3 protein. The table includes 180,000 or so distinct CDR3 sequences, about 74% detected once. Sequences were obtained from naive CD4+ and CD8+ T cells sorted from blood, pooled from several donors. The receptors were sampled from a pool of human donors in good health; the sample pools cells from several healthy donors.

The V gene is TRBV6-5, the J gene TRBJ1-1; maybe TRBD1 (5 bases). V was pared by 3 bases and J by 6 bases, with 11 bases between. This CDR3 is built from 13 residues. Germline V gene lookup returns CDR1 MNHEY and CDR2 SVGAGI. CDR3 loop: CASSYRGTAEAFF. The DNA for the CDR3 is TGTGCCAGCAGTTATCGGGGGACTGCTGAAGCTTTCTTT.

V usage is TRBV27 and J usage is TRBJ1-1, with a possible D match to TRBD1 (5 bases). This CDR3 spans 13 amino acids. V was cut by 6 bases and J by 4 bases, with 12 bases left in between. Germline-derived CDR1 and CDR2 are MNHEY and SMNVEV (reference sequence). Written as DNA, the CDR3 is TGTGCCAGCAGGGACAAGGCTAGCACTGAAGCTTTCTTT. Translation gives CASRDKASTEAFF.

This chain uses TRBV19 with TRBJ1-4; D is ambiguous. The germline gives CDR1 LNHDA, CDR2 SQIVND (reference sequence). This CDR3 spans 15 amino acids. Trimming removed 7 bases from V and 1 base from J, with 13 bases in between. CDR3 in amino acids: CASTHRGRTNEKLFF. Here the CDR3 DNA reads TGTGCCAGTACCCACCGGGGAAGAACTAATGAAAAACTGTTTTTT.

The genes are TRBV29-1 and TRBJ2-6, with a possible D match to TRBD2 (5 bases). Germline values: CDR1 SQVTM, CDR2 ANQGSEA. This CDR3 comprises 16 residues. Trimming cost V 4 bases and J 1 base, with 14 bases left between them. This CDR3 reads CSVGKGGLSGANVLTF. CDR3 in DNA: TGCAGCGTTGGCAAGGGTGGACTTTCTGGGGCCAACGTCCTGACTTTC.

V is TRBV5-4 and J is TRBJ1-1; tentatively, D is TRBD1 (6 bases). Germline lookup yields CDR1 SGHNT and CDR2 YYREEE (reference sequence). Trimming removed 4 bases at V and 3 bases at J, with 13 bases between. The CDR3 loop spans 14 amino acids. CDR3 sequence reads: CASSHRAWDTEAFF. CDR3 bases: TGTGCCAGCAGCCACAGGGCTTGGGACACTGAAGCTTTCTTT. Drawing the rest from reference TRBV5-4 and TRBJ1-1, the complete variable domain is ETGVTQSPTHLIKTRGQQVTLRCSSQSGHNTVSWYQQALGQGPQFIFQYYREEENGRGNFPPRFSGLQFPNYSSELNVNALELDDSALYLCASSHRAWDTEAFFGQGTRLTVV.

This sequence joins TRBV15 and TRBJ2-5, with D tentatively TRBD1 (5 bases). The V gene lost 3 bases and the J gene lost 0 bases, with 14 bases spanning the gap. Germline V gene sequence: CDR1 LNHNV, CDR2 YYDKDF (reference sequence). This CDR3 comprises 16 residues. The CDR3 DNA reads as TGTGCCACCAGCAGGAAGACAGCAATGTACCAAGAGACCCAGTACTTC. Protein: CATSRKTAMYQETQYF.

This clonotype was detected only a few times. CDR3 DNA sequence: TGTGCCAGCAGTTACTCGGAGCCGAGACTCTACACCTTC. This gives the protein CASSYSEPRLYTF. The rearrangement joins TRBV6-5 to TRBJ1-2; no firm D call. V was pared by 0 bases and J by 10 bases, with 12 bases between. The CDR3 has 13 residues. CDR1 and CDR2 from the germline V gene are MNHEY and SVGAGI.

The chain is built from TRBV25-1 and TRBJ2-6; D gene ambiguous. Per germline, CDR1 MGHDK and CDR2 SYGVNS. V shed 5 bases and J shed 4 bases, with 9 bases lying between them. The CDR3 extends over 14 amino acids. The DNA for the CDR3 is TGTGCCAGCAGTCACCTTTACGGGGCCAACGTCCTGACTTTC. It encodes CASSHLYGANVLTF.

This clonotype has only one observation. V and J are TRBV29-1 and TRBJ2-3; D is ambiguous. V lost 0 bases and J 3 bases, leaving 19 bases between the germline ends. CDR1 and CDR2 (germline): SQVTM, ANQGSEA. The CDR3 runs to 17 residues. The CDR3 DNA is TGCAGCGTTGAAGATCTTAGTGCCAGTATCCAGACAGATACGCAGTATTTT. The encoded protein is CSVEDLSASIQTDTQYF.

This chain uses TRBV4-3 with TRBJ2-1; D is undetermined. The V end was cut by 0 bases, the J end by 9 bases, with 9 bases between. There are 13 residues in the CDR3. Germline CDR1 is LGHNA and CDR2 is YSLEER. The CDR3 is CASSQDPGPEQFF. The CDR3 DNA sequence: TGCGCCAGCAGCCAAGACCCCGGGCCTGAGCAGTTCTTC.

This clonotype showed up just a few times. This chain connects TRBV29-1 to TRBJ1-2; D remains ambiguous. Per the germline V gene, CDR1 is SQVTM and CDR2 is ANQGSEA. This CDR3 has 15 amino acids. V was cut by 0 bases and J by 6 bases, with 17 bases left in between. The CDR3 DNA reads TGCAGCGTTGAAGATTTCCATTCTCCTGTTAATGGCTACACCTTC. This codes for CSVEDFHSPVNGYTF.

This clonotype was seen only a few times. The chain has TRBV29-1 and TRBJ2-1; no clear D gene. Trimming removed 4 bases from V and 9 bases from J, with 7 bases in between. The CDR3 spans 10 residues. Per germline, CDR1 SQVTM and CDR2 ANQGSEA. DNA of the CDR3: TGCAGCGTTGGGATCGGTGAGCAGTTCTTC. It encodes CSVGIGEQFF.

The chain uses TRBV19 and TRBJ1-1; D is ambiguous. Looked up from germline, CDR1 is LNHDA and CDR2 is SQIVND (reference sequence). CDR3 length equals 14 residues. Trimming stripped 3 bases from V and 6 bases from J, with 14 bases between. The DNA of the CDR3 is TGTGCCAGTAGTATTGGGCTCACGGCGTCTGAAGCTTTCTTT. It specifies CASSIGLTASEAFF.

The chain links TRBV6-5 to TRBJ2-1; 12 bases agree with TRBD2. CDR3 size: 17 residues. V was clipped by 6 bases and J by 3 bases; unmatched bases: 9. CDR1 is MNHEY, CDR2 SVGAGI, per germline. CDR3 protein: CASSSSLLAGGYNEQFF. For the CDR3, the DNA is TGTGCCAGCAGCTCGTCTCTACTAGCGGGAGGCTACAATGAGCAGTTCTTC.

The CDR3 DNA reads TGTGCCAGCAGCCGCTGGGACAGGGGCGGCACTGAAGCTTTCTTT. The encoded protein is CASSRWDRGGTEAFF. The chain recombines TRBV6-5 with TRBJ1-1; TRBD1 matches at 10 bases. Germline loops: CDR1 MNHEY, CDR2 SVGAGI. Trimming removed 6 bases from V and 4 bases from J; junction bases left unmatched: 8. This CDR3 region has 15 residues.

J is TRBJ2-1 and V is TRBV6-5; 10 positions agree with TRBD2. The CDR3 runs 13 residues. Trimming took 7 bases from V and 9 from J; bases not matched to a gene: 6. Germline V lookup: CDR1 MNHEY, CDR2 SVGAGI. The CDR3 sequence is CASTASGSAEQFF. In DNA, the CDR3 is TGTGCCAGCACCGCTAGCGGGAGCGCTGAGCAGTTCTTC.

This chain joins TRBV2 and TRBJ2-7, with 8 bases lining up with TRBD1. The V gene end was trimmed by 4 bases and the J gene end by 4 bases; junction bases not matched to a gene: 9. This CDR3 is built from 15 residues. CDR1 is SNHLY and CDR2 is FYNNEI in the germline V gene. CDR3 protein: CASSALGTGIYEQYV. As DNA, the CDR3 is TGTGCCAGCAGTGCTTTAGGGACAGGCATATACGAGCAGTACGTC.